This paragraph covers one TCR beta chain sequence. The antigen is unknown. Germline trimming cut 1 base from V and 4 bases from J; bases unmatched to any gene: 7. This CDR3 has 15 amino acids. Germline-derived CDR1 and CDR2 are SGHVS and FQNEAQ. The data are from a study of cytomegalovirus exposure and HLA in healthy donors. Study context: Among the roughly 400 genotyped donors, 65% to 85% were placed in the Caucasian-associated ancestry cluster.

Vbeta (60) and Jbeta (13) primers were used in the PCR. Clones were sequenced by immunoSEQ multiplex PCR, and TCRdb holds only the in-frame ones, with some missing. The data contain around 190,000 clones, 65% to 85% of them singletons. Study results and caveats: In terms of immune exposure information, only CMV serostatus was available. The analysis excluded some indistinguishable V segments, including TRBV6-2 and TRBV6-3. The classifier reportedly diagnosed cytomegalovirus status with high specificity and sensitivity.

The TCR comes from a young woman in good health and CMV-seronegative. The sequencing sample was made of PBMCs. This chain joins TRBV7-8 and TRBJ2-7, with 7 nucleotides matching TRBD2. The CDR3 sequence: CASSLGRGRGYEQYF. The CDR3 DNA sequence: TGTGCCAGCAGCTTAGGTCGAGGGAGGGGATACGAGCAGTACTTC.